This T cell receptor beta chain was documented in a study of shared clonotypes between healthy human individuals. Study observations and caveats: Researchers sampled only blood; tissue repertoires likely differ.

This table comes from immunoSEQ multiplex PCR, and its TCRdb copy is limited to in-frame clones, with some not included. The table lists a few million clones, around 92% of them singletons, with 0.37% in the top ten. This clone was recorded only once. What it binds is not known. Trimming cost V 10 bases and J 0 bases, with 9 bases left between them. This CDR3 region has 12 residues. The germline V gene encodes CDR1 MDHEN and CDR2 SYDVKM. The TCR originated in a man younger than 35 in good health. Some clones in this sample may be carry-over from other donors' samples. V and J are TRBV28 and TRBJ1-1; D is unclear. Sequenced input: naive CD4+ T cells from PBMCs. Subset defined: CD45RA+ positively selected. The CDR3 DNA reads TGTGCCACGCTAGTGATGAACACTGAAGCTTTCTTT. This codes for CATLVMNTEAFF.